The entry below describes one T cell receptor (beta chain). Antigen: not known. It may be a read error: a sequence one base away is much more abundant. This entry comes from a study of CD8 T cells in ankylosing spondylitis. General study points: Seemingly characteristic of ankylosing spondylitis blood was a TCR beta motif consisting of roughly 8 highly homologous variants. From matched ankylosing spondylitis synovial fluid, disease-linked clones were reportedly recovered at significantly enriched levels. Some motif variants were previously reported in reactive arthritis synovial fluid and blood. With a CD8+ phenotype, disease-linked clones were relatively rare in peripheral blood.

The TCR beta libraries were generated through quantitative 5'-RACE incorporating molecular barcodes. TCRdb analysed the 5' RACE reads with MiXCR anew, one entry per CDR3 protein. The sample comprises about 800,000 distinct CDR3 sequences, 10% to 15% of which are singletons, and just over 0.5% rests with the top ten. Germline V CDR1 and CDR2: MNHEY, SVGAGI. V was trimmed by 6 bases and J by 6 bases, leaving 8 bases between them. The CDR3 spans 11 residues. The source is a male donor with ankylosing spondylitis. The sequencing sample was made of blood, either unsorted or a sorted T cell fraction (not recorded which). The chain combines TRBV6-5 with TRBJ1-1; no clear D gene. CDR3 nucleotide sequence: TGTGCCAGCAGAGCCCTCTCTGAAGCTTTCTTT. As protein: CASRALSEAFF.